This section outlines one T cell receptor (beta chain) sequence together with its context. This specimen comes from a study of blood T cell repertoires in COVID-19. The CDR3 is made up of 16 amino acids. The V end lost 2 bases, the J end lost 6 bases, and 15 bases lay between the germline ends. Germline CDR1 and CDR2: SGDLS and YYNGEE. TCRdb's copy holds only in-frame clones and misses some; the assay was immunoSEQ multiplex PCR. The sample records over 95,000 clones, approximately 80% being singletons. Material: peripheral blood. This clonotype originated in a woman aged 40 to 55 with acute or convalescent COVID-19. The chain employs TRBV9 and TRBJ1-6; D may be TRBD1 (6 bases). CDR3 region: CASSVDPGHPNSPLHF. The CDR3 nucleotides read TGTGCCAGCAGCGTGGACCCGGGACATCCTAATTCACCCCTCCACTTT. The full variable domain, with the rest looked up from reference TRBV9 and TRBJ1-6, is DSGVTQTPKHLITATGQRVTLRCSPRSGDLSVYWYQQSLDQGLQFLIQYYNGEERAKGNILERFSAQQFPDLHSELNLSSLELGDSALYFCASSVDPGHPNSPLHFGNGTRLTVT.